What follows is one T cell receptor beta chain and its context. Its specificity is unknown. This record belongs to a study of ipilimumab plus nivolumab after autologous stem cell transplantation. Study background: Patients received a median of about five ipilimumab and 8 nivolumab doses.

The assay was immunoSEQ multiplex PCR, and TCRdb's table has in-frame clones only and misses some. The data contain tens of thousands of clones, 83% of them seen just once; the ten biggest clones take up roughly 2%. Patients got ipilimumab 1 mg/kg beginning 14 to 28 days post-transplant. Patients got 3 mg/kg IV nivolumab weeks 1, 4, 7, 10, then biweekly through week 26. CDR3 length: 14 amino acids. The V and J ends lost 3 bases and 7 bases, in that order; junction bases with no gene match: 6. Germline CDR1 reads SGHNT; CDR2 reads YYREEE (reference sequence). Study-wide points: Per the authors, repertoire, Treg and microbiota data justify further study.

Source: PBMCs, taken in a trial of ipilimumab plus nivolumab as post-transplant consolidation. The clonotype was recovered from a male donor with diffuse large B-cell lymphoma. This chain connects TRBV5-4 to TRBJ1-4; TRBD1 matches at 7 bases. The CDR3 here is CASSSQGSGEKLFF. CDR3 DNA sequence: TGTGCCAGCAGCTCACAGGGGAGTGGTGAAAAACTGTTTTTT.